This T cell receptor beta chain appears in the sequencing data of a study of blood T cell repertoires in COVID-19. The overall study: Whether acute or convalescent, the COVID-19 samples came from the United States, Italy and Spain. Nucleic acid was either cDNA or gDNA, and it came from T cells, B-cell-depleted T cells, or PBMCs.

The CDR3 length is 16 residues. Germline V lookup: CDR1 SGHRS, CDR2 YFSETQ. The junction had 6 bases not matched to a gene; V was cut back by 1 base and J by 1 base. Clones were read by immunoSEQ multiplex PCR, and TCRdb kept only the in-frame ones, dropping some. The repertoire holds approximately 60,000 clones, 65% to 80% seen once, with roughly 22% in the top ten. Sequences were obtained from peripheral blood. The V call is TRBV5-1, the J call TRBJ2-3; TRBD1 matches 7 bases. The origin of this receptor is an elderly woman with active or convalescent COVID-19. CDR3 region: CASSLLVTGGTDTQYF. The CDR3 bases are TGCGCCAGCAGCTTGTTGGTAACAGGGGGCACAGATACGCAGTATTTT.